These 24 T cell receptor beta chains share one sample of origin, sequenced in a study of shared clonotypes between healthy human individuals. Assay: immunoSEQ multiplex PCR; the TCRdb copy retains only in-frame clones and omits some. The sample lists around 750,000 clones; less than 85% were seen once. Sample: memory CD4+ T cells sorted from blood. Subset given: CD45RA-negative fraction. These receptors were taken from a woman in her twenties or thirties in good health.

The chain carries TRBV18 and TRBJ1-2; the D is unclear. The CDR3 is 15 residues long. Germline assignment: CDR1 KGHSH and CDR2 LQKENI. Trimming left V 0 bases short and J 7 bases short, with 15 bases between. The CDR3 loop is CASSPPFGVSGGYTF. The DNA for the CDR3 is TGTGCCAGCTCACCACCGTTTGGGGTTTCAGGTGGCTACACCTTC.

The V gene is TRBV28, the J gene TRBJ2-7, with unresolved D. Germline CDR1 is MDHEN and CDR2 is SYDVKM. V lost 3 bases to trimming and J lost 9 bases, with 12 bases between them. The CDR3 runs to 12 residues. CDR3 sequence (DNA): TGTGCCAGCAGTTTTCCGGCTGGGCGGCAGTACTTC. It yields the protein CASSFPAGRQYF.

J is TRBJ2-1 and V is TRBV5-1; TRBD1 agrees at 9 bases. CDR1 SGHRS and CDR2 YFSETQ come from the germline V gene. This CDR3 is 19 amino acids long. V was pared by 4 bases and J by 1 base, with 15 bases of the junction left unmatched. This CDR3 reads CASSAPGQGFVRSYNEQFF. The CDR3 bases are TGCGCCAGCAGCGCGCCGGGACAGGGATTTGTAAGGTCCTACAATGAGCAGTTCTTC.

This clone has more than one count but fewer than ten. The chain has TRBV5-6 and TRBJ1-1; the match to TRBD1 covers 9 bases. CDR3 length: 16 residues. Trimming at V came to 4 bases and at J to 0 bases, leaving 7 bases not matched to a gene. CDR1 and CDR2 (germline): SGHDT, YYEEEE. CDR3 nucleotides: TGTGCCAGCAGCCCGGACAGGGGTCGGATGAACACTGAAGCTTTCTTT. This sequence encodes CASSPDRGRMNTEAFF.

The V and J genes are TRBV27 and TRBJ2-5, with D possibly being TRBD1 (5 bases). The CDR3 loop spans 15 amino acids. V was cut by 6 bases and J by 2 bases, with 16 bases left in between. CDR1 and CDR2 from the germline V gene are MNHEY and SMNVEV (reference sequence). The CDR3 nucleotides are TGTGCCAGCAGCGGACCCCGACAGAATCAAGAGACCCAGTACTTC. Translation: CASSGPRQNQETQYF.

This clone was counted a few times. The rearrangement uses TRBV11-2 and TRBJ2-3; 8 nucleotides match TRBD2. This CDR3 is built from 17 residues. V shed 2 bases and J 1 base; nucleotides not matched to a gene: 8. From germline, CDR1 is SGHAT and CDR2 FQNNGV. The CDR3 is CASSLCQTSECTDTQYF. CDR3 nucleotide sequence: TGTGCCAGCAGCTTATGCCAGACTAGCGAGTGCACAGATACGCAGTATTTT.

DNA for the CDR3: TGTGCCAGCAGGCCAGGGTGGGAGCAGTTCTTC. Protein: CASRPGWEQFF. The V and J genes are TRBV2 and TRBJ2-1, with D maybe TRBD1 (5 bases). The CDR3 loop spans 11 amino acids. The V and J ends lost 6 bases and 10 bases respectively, with 10 bases between them. Germline CDR1 and CDR2: SNHLY and FYNNEI.

The chain uses TRBV28 and TRBJ1-6; D may be TRBD1 (6 bases). The germline V and J ends were trimmed by 2 bases and 8 bases, with 10 bases remaining between them. The CDR3 sequence is 14 residues long. Per germline, CDR1 MDHEN and CDR2 SYDVKM. The CDR3 sequence is CASSLTPGDSPLHF. The CDR3 region has the DNA TGTGCCAGCAGTTTAACACCAGGGGATTCACCCCTCCACTTT.

This chain links TRBV19 with TRBJ1-4, with TRBD1 as a possible D gene (5 bases). Trimming cost V 1 base and J 7 bases, with 13 bases left between them. Germline assignment: CDR1 LNHDA and CDR2 SQIVND (reference sequence). The CDR3 spans 15 residues. In DNA form, the CDR3 reads TGTGCCAGTAGTATAGTGACCGGACAATCTGAAAAACTGTTTTTT. Translating it yields CASSIVTGQSEKLFF.

The chain couples TRBV7-6 to TRBJ2-1, with 11 nucleotides matching TRBD2. The CDR3 consists of 16 residues. V lost 5 bases and J lost 10; bases outside the gene matches: 13. Per the germline V gene, CDR1 is SGHVS and CDR2 is FNYEAQ. Here the CDR3 DNA reads TGTGCCAGCAGCCAAAGTAGCGGGAGGGCGACGGGAGAGCAGTTCTTC. Protein: CASSQSSGRATGEQFF.

The V call is TRBV19, the J call TRBJ1-2, with D unclear. Germline CDR1 is LNHDA and CDR2 is SQIVND (reference sequence). The CDR3 totals 14 residues. With 1 base removed from V and 4 bases from J, the gap between germline ends came to 10 bases. The CDR3, as DNA: TGTGCCAGTAGTATAGGGACGGCACCCTATGGCTACACCTTC. Protein: CASSIGTAPYGYTF.

CDR3 sequence reads: CASSEATSGRAGELFF. The CDR3 nucleotides read TGTGCCAGCAGTGAAGCGACTAGCGGGAGGGCCGGGGAGCTGTTTTTT. This chain joins TRBV25-1 and TRBJ2-2; TRBD2 matches at 14 bases. V lost 2 bases to trimming and J lost 6 bases; unmatched junction nucleotides: 2. Germline V CDR1 and CDR2: MGHDK, SYGVNS. CDR3 length: 16 amino acids.

This sequence joins TRBV11-3 and TRBJ2-1; 7 bases match TRBD2. The CDR3 is made up of 14 amino acids. The germline V gene encodes CDR1 SGHNT and CDR2 YENEEA. The trim removed 3 bases at V and 4 bases at J, leaving 3 bases unmatched. DNA for the CDR3: TGTGCCAGCAGCTTGAGCGGGACTTACAATGAGCAGTTCTTC. It specifies CASSLSGTYNEQFF.

The chain joins TRBV5-1 to TRBJ2-3; tentatively, D is TRBD1 or TRBD2 (5 bases each). Trimming removed 3 bases from V and 5 bases from J, with 13 bases in between. CDR1 SGHRS and CDR2 YFSETQ come from the germline V gene. The CDR3 extends over 14 amino acids. The CDR3 sequence: CASSSGGVGDTQYF. CDR3 bases: TGCGCCAGCAGCTCTGGGGGAGTGGGAGATACGCAGTATTTT. Looking up the rest from reference TRBV5-1 and TRBJ2-3 gives the full variable domain: KAGVTQTPRYLIKTRGQQVTLSCSPISGHRSVSWYQQTPGQGLQFLFEYFSETQRNKGNFPGRFSGRQFSNSRSEMNVSTLELGDSALYLCASSSGGVGDTQYFGPGTRLTVL.

Notes on this clone: At the DNA level, this CDR3 is encoded by other sequences in the same sample as well. The V call is TRBV7-2, the J call TRBJ1-1; no clear D. The CDR3 runs 13 residues. V was cut by 2 bases and J by 1 base, with 5 bases left in between. The germline CDR1 and CDR2 sequences are SGHTA and FQGNSA. As DNA, the CDR3 is TGTGCCAGCAGCTTACGAAGGAACACTGAAGCTTTCTTT. Translated: CASSLRRNTEAFF.

The chain links TRBV5-8 to TRBJ1-3, with 8 nucleotides matching TRBD1. The J segment lost 0 bases and the V segment lost 0 bases, leaving 11 bases of the junction unmatched. This CDR3 has 19 residues. CDR1 and CDR2 (germline): SGHTS, YDEGEE. CDR3 sequence (DNA): TGTGCCAGCAGCTTGGAGGCCAGGGGGCTGGGAAGCTCTGGAAACACCATATATTTT. This encodes CASSLEARGLGSSGNTIYF.

The chain has TRBV28 and TRBJ2-3; weak D call: TRBD2 (6 bases). From germline, CDR1 is MDHEN and CDR2 SYDVKM. This CDR3 is built from 12 residues. V gave up 5 bases and J gave up 7 bases, with 10 bases separating them. CDR3 DNA sequence: TGTGCCAGCAGTCCGACTAGTAATACGCAGTATTTT. Protein sequence: CASSPTSNTQYF.

This clone has at least ten counts. The chain employs TRBV7-9 and TRBJ1-1, with unresolved D. The V gene lost 1 base and the J gene lost 7 bases, with 10 bases spanning the gap. Germline V lookup: CDR1 SEHNR, CDR2 FQNEAQ (reference sequence). The CDR3 consists of 13 residues. CDR3 residues: CASSLEARLEAFF. The CDR3, as DNA: TGTGCCAGCAGCTTAGAGGCGAGACTTGAAGCTTTCTTT.

CDR3 residues: CPISSPYEQYF. The CDR3 region has the DNA TGTCCCATTAGTTCCCCCTACGAGCAGTACTTC. The chain couples TRBV11-3 to TRBJ2-7; D is unresolved. Germline CDR1 and CDR2: SGHNT and YENEEA. CDR3 length: 11 amino acids. The variable domain in full, completed from reference TRBV11-3 and TRBJ2-7, reads EAGVVQSPRYKIIEKKQPVAFWCNPISGHNTLYWYLQNLGQGPELLIRYENEEAVDDSQLPKDRFSAERLKGVDSTLKIQPAELGDSAVYLCPISSPYEQYFGPGTRLTVT.

This clone was counted ten times or more. The chain combines TRBV9 with TRBJ2-1; the D gene could be TRBD1 or TRBD2 (6 bases each). Germline-derived CDR1 and CDR2 are SGDLS and YYNGEE. This CDR3 spans 14 amino acids. The germline V and J ends were trimmed by 0 bases and 10 bases, with 14 bases remaining between them. For the CDR3, the DNA is TGTGCCAGCAGCGTAGCTTGGGGGGCGGGAGAGCAGTTCTTC. Residues: CASSVAWGAGEQFF.

V gene TRBV4-2 combines with J gene TRBJ2-7, with 10 bases lining up with TRBD2. The germline V gene encodes CDR1 LGHNA and CDR2 YNFKEQ. With V trimmed by 5 bases and J by 9 bases, 13 bases remained unmatched. The CDR3 covers 15 residues. CDR3: CASSNLLAGIVVQYF. The CDR3 coding sequence is TGTGCCAGCAGCAACCTACTAGCGGGAATCGTAGTGCAGTACTTC.

CDR3 residues: CASSPIGTGREKLFF. In nucleotides, the CDR3 is TGCGCCAGCAGCCCAATTGGGACAGGGAGGGAAAAACTGTTTTTT. The rearrangement joins TRBV4-1 to TRBJ1-4, with 9 positions matching TRBD1. Germline values: CDR1 MGHRA, CDR2 YSYEKL. This CDR3 comprises 15 residues. V shed 4 bases, J shed 8 bases, and the junction held 8 bases outside the gene matches.

In this sample, this clone turned up once. The J gene is TRBJ2-1, the V gene TRBV9, with 7 positions matching TRBD2. V lost 4 bases, J lost 9 bases, and 10 bases stayed unmatched. Germline V lookup: CDR1 SGDLS, CDR2 YYNGEE. The CDR3 is 14 amino acids. The chain's CDR3 is CASSPAGREGEQFF. The CDR3 coding sequence is TGTGCCAGCAGCCCTGCAGGGAGGGAAGGTGAGCAGTTCTTC.

This clone was seen a few times. The rearrangement links TRBV9 to TRBJ2-5; no clear D gene. Germline CDR1 is SGDLS and CDR2 is YYNGEE. Trimming removed 0 bases at V and 2 bases at J, with 11 bases between. The CDR3 is made up of 15 amino acids. CDR3 DNA: TGTGCCAGCAGCGTAGGAGCCAGCAATCAAGAGACCCAGTACTTC. This gives the protein CASSVGASNQETQYF.